A single sample is the source of the 27 T cell receptor beta chains below, sequenced in a study of cytomegalovirus exposure and HLA in healthy donors (dated by TCRdb to 2017 to 2019). Library generation was performed with the immunoSEQ multiplex PCR assay. For the multiplex PCR, a mixture combining 60 forward primers for TCR Vbeta segments and 13 reverse primers for TCR Jbeta segments was used. Held by TCRdb, this immuneACCESS table contains in-frame sequences only and omits some clones. Under half of the omission traces to an unresolved V gene where checked; the cause of the rest is unknown. In this sample the table shows about 130,000 clones, roughly 80% of which occur a single time. Jointly, the top ten make up about 4% of the sample. Sequencing was performed on PBMCs. Receptors originate from a woman in her thirties or forties in good health and CMV-seronegative.

CDR3 amino acids: CASSRPPRTGQGEKLFF. The CDR3 coding sequence is TGCGCCAGCAGCCGACCCCCTCGGACAGGGCAGGGGGAAAAACTGTTTTTT. The chain combines TRBV5-1 with TRBJ1-4, with 8 bases lining up with TRBD1. The length of the CDR3 is 17 residues. Unmatched junction bases numbered 16, after V lost 4 bases and J lost 8 bases. Germline CDR1 SGHRS, CDR2 YFSETQ. Together with reference TRBV5-1 and TRBJ1-4, the CDR3 gives the full variable domain: KAGVTQTPRYLIKTRGQQVTLSCSPISGHRSVSWYQQTPGQGLQFLFEYFSETQRNKGNFPGRFSGRQFSNSRSEMNVSTLELGDSALYLCASSRPPRTGQGEKLFFGSGTQLSVL.

V gene TRBV11-1 combines with J gene TRBJ2-7; 7 bases fit TRBD1. Germline V gene lookup returns CDR1 SGHAT and CDR2 FQDESV (reference sequence). The CDR3 loop spans 14 amino acids. Germline trimming cut 4 bases from V and 5 bases from J; bases unmatched to any gene: 8. CDR3 DNA sequence: TGTGCCAGCAGCTCCCTCCCAGGGGGAGACGAGCAGTACTTC. It specifies CASSSLPGGDEQYF.

The V gene is TRBV5-6, the J gene TRBJ1-2; the D is unclear. Trimming removed 0 bases at V and 0 bases at J, with 9 bases between. The CDR3 sequence is 15 residues long. In germline, CDR1 is SGHDT, CDR2 YYEEEE. The CDR3 nucleotides read TGTGCCAGCAGCTTGGCCGCAGATACTAACTATGGCTACACCTTC. It codes for CASSLAADTNYGYTF.

This clone was seen once. Germline is not matched at one junction end, which may reflect a read error. The V gene is TRBV11-1, the J gene TRBJ1-2; TRBD1 matches at 8 bases. This CDR3 has 17 amino acids. Germline loops: CDR1 SGHAT, CDR2 FQDESV (reference sequence). The CDR3 loop reads CASSYSTGERRDYGYPF. The CDR3 nucleotides are TGTGCCAGCAGCTACTCGACAGGGGAAAGAAGGGATTATGGCTACCCCTTC.

This chain links TRBV5-1 with TRBJ2-2; TRBD1 agrees at 9 bases. Germline V gives CDR1 SGHRS, CDR2 YFSETQ. CDR3 length: 16 residues. J was trimmed by 6 bases and V by 0 bases; bases with no gene match: 6. CDR3 loop: CASSLGSTGGAGELFF. The CDR3 nucleotides are TGCGCCAGCAGCTTGGGGTCGACAGGGGGGGCCGGGGAGCTGTTTTTT. The variable domain in full, with the rest retrieved from reference TRBV5-1 and TRBJ2-2, is KAGVTQTPRYLIKTRGQQVTLSCSPISGHRSVSWYQQTPGQGLQFLFEYFSETQRNKGNFPGRFSGRQFSNSRSEMNVSTLELGDSALYLCASSLGSTGGAGELFFGEGSRLTVL.

This clone occurred a few times. The rearrangement links TRBV5-1 to TRBJ2-5; TRBD2 matches 10 bases. Trimming removed 0 bases from V and 2 bases from J; junction bases left unmatched: 1. Germline lookup yields CDR1 SGHRS and CDR2 YFSETQ. CDR3 length: 15 amino acids. The CDR3 reads CASSLVLAGQETQYF. The CDR3 DNA reads TGCGCCAGCAGCTTGGTACTAGCGGGGCAAGAGACCCAGTACTTC. The full variable domain, completed using reference TRBV5-1 and TRBJ2-5, is KAGVTQTPRYLIKTRGQQVTLSCSPISGHRSVSWYQQTPGQGLQFLFEYFSETQRNKGNFPGRFSGRQFSNSRSEMNVSTLELGDSALYLCASSLVLAGQETQYFGPGTRLLVL.

This chain links TRBV7-2 with TRBJ1-4; D is ambiguous. The germline CDR1 and CDR2 sequences are SGHTA and FQGNSA. The CDR3 spans 13 residues. Between the trimmed V and J ends, which lost 1 base and 8 bases, there was a span of 8 bases. CDR3 sequence: CASSLGAWEKLFF. The CDR3 coding sequence is TGTGCCAGCAGCTTAGGGGCTTGGGAAAAACTGTTTTTT.

This sequence joins TRBV27 and TRBJ2-7; 7 bases are shared with TRBD1. Trimming removed 5 bases from V and 4 bases from J; junction bases left unmatched: 5. From germline, CDR1 is MNHEY and CDR2 SMNVEV (reference sequence). The CDR3 is 13 residues long. The CDR3 DNA reads as TGTGCCAGCAGTCCCGGACAGGTTTACGAGCAGTACTTC. Protein: CASSPGQVYEQYF.

The chain links TRBV27 to TRBJ2-7; 10 nucleotides line up with TRBD2. This CDR3 region has 15 residues. Germline-derived CDR1 and CDR2 are MNHEY and SMNVEV (reference sequence). Germline trimming cut 6 bases from V and 4 bases from J; bases unmatched to any gene: 9. The CDR3 DNA reads TGTGCCAGCAGGACCCAGCGGGAGGGAAGGTACGAGCAGTACTTC. Protein: CASRTQREGRYEQYF.

This clone was observed a handful of times. The CDR3 nucleotides are TGTGCCAGCTGCGAGGACATGAACACTGAAGCTTTCTTT. It translates to CASCEDMNTEAFF. The genes are TRBV7-2 and TRBJ1-1; tentatively, D is TRBD1 (5 bases). CDR1 SGHTA and CDR2 FQGNSA come from the germline V gene. CDR3 size: 13 residues. V lost 8 bases, J lost 0 bases, and 10 bases lay in between.

The chain employs TRBV6-1 and TRBJ2-1, with a weak D call TRBD2 (5 bases). Deletions cut 0 bases from V and 5 bases from J, with 14 bases between. The CDR3 totals 16 residues. Germline CDR1 MNHNS, CDR2 SASEGT. CDR3 sequence reads: CASSEARRAANNEQFF. The CDR3 coding sequence is TGTGCCAGCAGTGAAGCGCGGAGAGCGGCCAACAATGAGCAGTTCTTC.

CDR3: CASSYGGQGAVQAFF. CDR3 nucleotide sequence: TGTGCCAGCAGTTACGGGGGACAGGGGGCAGTGCAAGCTTTCTTT. The gene calls are TRBV6-5 and TRBJ1-1; TRBD1 agrees at 12 bases. Looked up from germline, CDR1 is MNHEY and CDR2 is SVGAGI. V lost 2 bases and J lost 9; bases outside the gene matches: 7. The CDR3 has 15 residues.

CDR3 region: CASSRLEPYEQYF. The CDR3 DNA reads TGTGCCAGCAGCCGACTAGAGCCCTACGAGCAGTACTTC. V usage is TRBV28 and J usage is TRBJ2-7; the D gene is possibly TRBD2 (6 bases). Germline V gene lookup returns CDR1 MDHEN and CDR2 SYDVKM. This CDR3 has 13 amino acids. Trimming shortened V by 6 bases and J by 2 bases, and 11 bases separated the two germline ends.

The rearrangement uses TRBV5-1 and TRBJ1-3; 8 bases fit TRBD1. V lost 3 bases to trimming and J lost 0 bases; unmatched junction nucleotides: 8. This CDR3 has 17 amino acids. Per the germline V gene, CDR1 is SGHRS and CDR2 is YFSETQ. CDR3 residues: CASSSQQGGSSGNTIYF. CDR3 DNA sequence: TGCGCCAGCAGCTCACAACAGGGGGGGAGCTCTGGAAACACCATATATTTT.

The chain combines TRBV7-9 with TRBJ2-1, with a possible D match to TRBD2 (6 bases). Germline loops: CDR1 SEHNR, CDR2 FQNEAQ (reference sequence). This CDR3 has 14 amino acids. V gave up 4 bases and J gave up 0 bases, with 7 bases separating them. The CDR3, as DNA: TGTGCCAGCAGCTCGGGGGTCTCCTACAATGAGCAGTTCTTC. It is translated as CASSSGVSYNEQFF.

The chain recombines TRBV2 with TRBJ2-7, with TRBD1 identical over 11 bases. V trimming: 5 bases; J trimming: 3 bases; junction bases outside the gene matches: 6. Germline V gives CDR1 SNHLY, CDR2 FYNNEI. The length of the CDR3 is 15 residues. The CDR3 region is CASSMTGTGGYEQYF. In nucleotides, the CDR3 is TGTGCCAGCAGTATGACCGGGACAGGGGGCTACGAGCAGTACTTC.

This chain uses TRBV7-8 with TRBJ2-7, with 9 bases aligning to TRBD2. Germline CDR1 is SGHVS and CDR2 is FQNEAQ. Trimming at V came to 1 base and at J to 3 bases, leaving 10 bases not matched to a gene. This CDR3 has 17 amino acids. CDR3 loop: CASSLEPRGGVGYEQYF. Written as DNA, the CDR3 is TGTGCCAGCAGCTTAGAGCCGCGGGGGGGAGTGGGCTACGAGCAGTACTTC.

This chain links TRBV19 with TRBJ1-1; 8 nucleotides match TRBD1. The CDR3 contains 16 residues. Trimming at V came to 4 bases and at J to 1 base, leaving 8 bases not matched to a gene. Per the germline V gene, CDR1 is LNHDA and CDR2 is SQIVND (reference sequence). CDR3 sequence: CASSNPQGGENTEAFF. Written as DNA, the CDR3 is TGTGCCAGTAGTAACCCACAGGGGGGGGAGAACACTGAAGCTTTCTTT.

The sample holds a few counts of this clone. The chain links TRBV4-1 to TRBJ2-3, with D uncertain. Germline CDR1 MGHRA, CDR2 YSYEKL. The V end lost 4 bases, the J end lost 2 bases, and 13 bases lay between the germline ends. The CDR3 sequence is 15 residues long. CDR3 loop: CASSLAAAFTDTQYF. Here the CDR3 DNA reads TGCGCCAGCAGCCTGGCCGCGGCTTTCACAGATACGCAGTATTTT.

The chain links TRBV7-2 to TRBJ2-5, with 11 bases matching TRBD1. CDR3 length equals 16 residues. Unmatched junction bases numbered 7, after V lost 5 bases and J lost 2 bases. Per germline, CDR1 SGHTA and CDR2 FQGNSA. CDR3 DNA: TGTGCCAGCAGCCCAGGGACAGGGGGGGGACAAGAGACCCAGTACTTC. Encoded protein: CASSPGTGGGQETQYF. The whole variable domain, filled in from reference TRBV7-2 and TRBJ2-5, reads GAGVSQSPSNKVTEKGKDVELRCDPISGHTALYWYRQSLGQGLEFLIYFQGNSAPDKSGLPSDRFSAERTGGSVSTLTIQRTQQEDSAVYLCASSPGTGGGQETQYFGPGTRLLVL.

The chain links TRBV5-1 to TRBJ2-3; 12 bases map to TRBD2. Unmatched junction bases numbered 3, after V lost 2 bases and J lost 2 bases. The CDR3 sequence is 16 residues long. Germline V gives CDR1 SGHRS, CDR2 YFSETQ. In DNA form, the CDR3 reads TGCGCCAGCAGCTTACTAGCGGGGGGCCCCACAGATACGCAGTATTTT. Amino acid sequence: CASSLLAGGPTDTQYF.

The V gene is TRBV5-4, the J gene TRBJ1-1; D possibly corresponds to TRBD1 (5 bases). V was clipped by 0 bases and J by 0 bases, with 9 bases between them. The germline gives CDR1 SGHNT, CDR2 YYREEE (reference sequence). The CDR3 spans 15 residues. The CDR3 sequence is CASSLATGLNTEAFF. The CDR3 coding sequence is TGTGCCAGCAGCTTGGCCACAGGACTGAACACTGAAGCTTTCTTT.

The table lists this clone with a few counts. The chain employs TRBV7-2 and TRBJ2-7; D might be TRBD2 (5 bases). This CDR3 is 16 amino acids long. V lost 1 base to trimming and J lost 0 bases, with 13 bases between them. Germline loops: CDR1 SGHTA, CDR2 FQGNSA. The CDR3 sequence is CASSLEGGPSSYEQYF. DNA of the CDR3: TGTGCCAGCAGCTTAGAGGGCGGGCCCAGCTCCTACGAGCAGTACTTC. The variable domain in full, with the rest retrieved from reference TRBV7-2 and TRBJ2-7, is GAGVSQSPSNKVTEKGKDVELRCDPISGHTALYWYRQSLGQGLEFLIYFQGNSAPDKSGLPSDRFSAERTGGSVSTLTIQRTQQEDSAVYLCASSLEGGPSSYEQYFGPGTRLTVT.

The count of this clone is one. CDR3 nucleotide sequence: TGTGCCAGTAGCAGACTGATTACCGGGGAATACAATGAGCAGTTCTTC. Amino acids: CASSRLITGEYNEQFF. This chain joins TRBV19 and TRBJ2-1; D may be TRBD2 (5 bases). CDR1 is LNHDA and CDR2 is SQIVND in the germline V gene (reference sequence). The CDR3 is 16 residues long. V was trimmed by 6 bases and J by 4 bases, leaving 19 bases between them.

This clone has only one observation. The V gene is TRBV27, the J gene TRBJ1-2; 8 positions agree with TRBD1. The trim removed 4 bases at V and 9 bases at J, leaving 10 bases unmatched. The CDR3 is 14 residues long. CDR1 is MNHEY and CDR2 is SMNVEV in the germline V gene (reference sequence). CDR3 bases: TGTGCCAGCAGTTCCCACCGGGACAGGTCTAGCTACACCTTC. This encodes CASSSHRDRSSYTF.

This sequence joins TRBV18 and TRBJ2-7; D uncertain. Germline V lookup: CDR1 KGHSH, CDR2 LQKENI. The CDR3 is made up of 14 amino acids. V gave up 2 bases and J gave up 0 bases, with 8 bases separating them. CDR3 nucleotides: TGTGCCAGCTCACCAAGGCAGGACTCCTACGAGCAGTACTTC. Its protein product is CASSPRQDSYEQYF.

J is TRBJ1-2 and V is TRBV7-2, with 7 bases lining up with TRBD1. The CDR3 runs to 12 residues. CDR1 and CDR2 (germline): SGHTA, FQGNSA. After removal of 7 bases from V and 4 bases from J, the junction contained 3 bases not matched to a gene. The CDR3 loop is CASNRQGYGYTF. In DNA, the CDR3 is TGTGCCAGCAACCGACAGGGCTATGGCTACACCTTC.